This T cell receptor (beta chain) was captured in a study of OX40 agonist ivuxolimab in advanced cancers. About the research overall: Clinicians treated patients with ivuxolimab, an agonistic anti-OX40 (CD134) antibody. The group had a mean age of around 60 years, ranged from roughly 20 to 79, and was roughly 83% male.

Broader study findings: More expanded clones were seen, on average, in CD8+ T cells than in CD4+. Antigen specificity remained undetermined for the expanded peripheral T cells.

The CDR3 is made up of 13 amino acids. The V and J ends lost 4 bases and 8 bases respectively, with 11 bases between them. Germline V lookup: CDR1 LGHNA, CDR2 YNFKEQ. In the case of this clone: Its antigen is unknown.

Measured with immunoSEQ multiplex PCR; TCRdb has only the in-frame clones, and not every one. The data contain tens of thousands of clones, approximately 84% of them singletons. The sequencing here drew on CD4+ or CD8+ T cells sorted from blood, taken in a trial of the OX40 agonist ivuxolimab. The chain has TRBV4-2 and TRBJ2-2; either TRBD1 or TRBD2 may supply D (5 bases each). The clonotype originates from an adult with an advanced solid tumor such as melanoma, head and neck, liver or kidney cancer. This CDR3 reads CASSRRENGELFF. The CDR3 bases are TGTGCCAGCAGCCGCAGGGAGAATGGGGAGCTGTTTTTT.